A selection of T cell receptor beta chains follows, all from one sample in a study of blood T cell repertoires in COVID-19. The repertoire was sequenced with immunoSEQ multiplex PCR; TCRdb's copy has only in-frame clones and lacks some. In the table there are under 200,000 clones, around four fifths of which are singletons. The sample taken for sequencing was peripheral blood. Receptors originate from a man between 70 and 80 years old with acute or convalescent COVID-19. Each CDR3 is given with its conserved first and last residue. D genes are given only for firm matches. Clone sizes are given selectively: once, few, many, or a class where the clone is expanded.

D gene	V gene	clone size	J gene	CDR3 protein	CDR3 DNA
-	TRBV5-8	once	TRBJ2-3	CASSLETLDTQYF	TGTGCCAGCAGCTTGGAGACACTCGATACGCAGTATTTT
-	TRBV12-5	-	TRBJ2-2	CASGEGSGNTGELFF	TGTGCTAGTGGTGAGGGTTCAGGGAACACCGGGGAGCTGTTTTTT
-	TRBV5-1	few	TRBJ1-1	CASSIGGMETEAFF	TGCGCCAGCAGTATCGGGGGAATGGAGACTGAAGCTTTCTTT
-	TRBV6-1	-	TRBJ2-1	CASSESRGSNNEQFF	TGTGCCAGCAGTGAAAGTAGAGGGAGTAACAATGAGCAGTTCTTC
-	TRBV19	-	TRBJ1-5	CASSQGGGNGQPQHF	TGTGCCAGTAGTCAGGGAGGGGGGAATGGTCAGCCCCAGCATTTT
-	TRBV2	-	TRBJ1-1	CASRTDRTNTEAFF	TGTGCCAGCAGGACCGACAGGACTAACACTGAAGCTTTCTTT
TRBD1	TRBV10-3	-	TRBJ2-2	CAISPGQGRTGELFF	TGTGCCATCAGCCCGGGACAGGGTCGCACCGGGGAGCTGTTTTTT
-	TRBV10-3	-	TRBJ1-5	CAISESQDGNQPQHF	TGTGCCATCAGTGAGTCACAGGACGGCAATCAGCCCCAGCATTTT
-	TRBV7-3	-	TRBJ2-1	CASRAGSYNEQFF	TGTGCCAGCAGGGCGGGATCCTACAATGAGCAGTTCTTC
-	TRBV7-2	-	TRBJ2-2	CASSIVGGSNTGELFF	TGTGCCAGCAGCATTGTGGGGGGATCGAACACCGGGGAGCTGTTTTTT
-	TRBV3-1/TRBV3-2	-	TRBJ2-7	CASSQACGTLSSYEQYF	TGTGCCAGCAGCCAAGCGTGCGGGACTCTAAGCTCCTACGAGCAGTACTTC
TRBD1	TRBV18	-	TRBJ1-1	CASSPQAGGPTEAFF	TGTGCCAGCTCACCCCAAGCAGGGGGCCCCACTGAAGCTTTCTTT
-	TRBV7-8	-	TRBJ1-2	CASSPLRQGPSYGYTF	TGTGCCAGCAGCCCACTCCGCCAAGGTCCTAGCTATGGCTACACCTTC
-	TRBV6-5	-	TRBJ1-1	CASGPLNRAAFF	TGTGCCAGCGGACCGCTGAACAGGGCAGCTTTCTTT
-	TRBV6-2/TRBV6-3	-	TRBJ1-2	CASSPTGFYGYTF	TGTGCCAGCAGTCCCACAGGGTTTTATGGCTACACCTTC
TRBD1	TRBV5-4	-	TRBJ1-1	CASSRLGGQGARNTEAFF	TGTGCCAGCAGCCGCCTAGGAGGACAGGGTGCACGGAACACTGAAGCTTTCTTT
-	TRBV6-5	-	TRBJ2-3	CASSSRTSTDTQYF	TGTGCCAGCAGTTCGCGTACTAGCACAGATACGCAGTATTTT
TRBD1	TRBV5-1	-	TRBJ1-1	CASSGQELRTTEAFF	TGCGCCAGTTCAGGACAGGAGTTGAGAACCACTGAAGCTTTCTTT
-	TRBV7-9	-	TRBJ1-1	CASSPQEGMLVEAFF	TGTGCCAGCAGCCCACAGGAGGGGATGCTGGTTGAAGCTTTCTTT
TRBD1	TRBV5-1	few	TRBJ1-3	CASSFRLQGTGNTIYF	TGCGCCAGCAGCTTCCGCTTACAGGGGACTGGAAACACCATATATTTT
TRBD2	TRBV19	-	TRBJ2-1	CASRGVAGESYNEQFF	TGTGCCAGTCGGGGGGTAGCGGGAGAATCTTACAATGAGCAGTTCTTC
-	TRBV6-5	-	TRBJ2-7	CASSYSGQGSYEQYF	TGTGCCAGCAGTTACTCAGGCCAGGGCTCCTACGAGCAGTACTTC
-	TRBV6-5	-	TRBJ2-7	CASSASYEQYF	TGTGCCAGCAGCGCCAGTTACGAGCAGTACTTC
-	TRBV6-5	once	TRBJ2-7	CASRHPPGDEQYF	TGTGCCAGCAGGCACCCCCCCGGGGACGAGCAGTACTTC